These T cell receptor beta chains were read from a single sample in a study of blood T cell repertoires in COVID-19. Clones were sequenced by immunoSEQ multiplex PCR, and TCRdb holds only the in-frame ones, with some missing. The sample shows approximately 68,000 clones, approximately 80% of them seen only once. Sequenced input: peripheral blood. Receptors were obtained from a woman between 55 and 75 years old with acute or convalescent COVID-19. CDR3s include the opening cysteine and the closing phenylalanine or tryptophan. The D gene is left open where the match is weak. A clone size is listed for some rows: how often the clone was seen (once, few, many), or a class if it is expanded.

TRBV19,-,TRBJ1-2,-,TGTGCCAGTAGTTCAAGAACCGCGGGGGCTCGATATGGCTACACCTTC,CASSSRTAGARYGYTF
TRBV19,-,TRBJ1-1,-,TGTGCCAGCTGGTTTGGGAGCTCCAACACTGAAGCTTTCTTT,CASWFGSSNTEAFF
TRBV7-9,-,TRBJ1-2,-,TGTGCCAGCAGCTTAGTGGCCAACGGCTACACCTTC,CASSLVANGYTF
TRBV11-2,-,TRBJ1-2,-,TGTGCCAGCAGCTTAGGGAGAGCCCCCGATCTCTATGGCTACACCTTC,CASSLGRAPDLYGYTF
TRBV10-1,-,TRBJ1-5,few,TGCGCCAGCAGTGATAGGACAAATAATCAGCCCCAGCATTTT,CASSDRTNNQPQHF
TRBV27,TRBD1,TRBJ2-7,once,TGTGCCAGCAGTTCCACCTCCGGGACAGCCCTCTCCTACGAGCAGTACTTC,CASSSTSGTALSYEQYF
TRBV20-1,-,TRBJ1-2,few,TGCAGTTCTGCCGGCCCGGGAGGCTACACCTTC,CSSAGPGGYTF
TRBV15,-,TRBJ2-1,-,TGTGCCACCAGCAGAGCTAATTCTAATGAGCAGTTCTTC,CATSRANSNEQFF
TRBV4-1,-,TRBJ1-3,-,TGCGCCAGCAGTCGCGCCTCCATTGACACCATATATTTT,CASSRASIDTIYF
TRBV7-9,TRBD2,TRBJ2-1,-,TGTGCCAGCAGCTCCCCCTGGACTAGCGGGGGTAATGAGCAGTTCTTC,CASSSPWTSGGNEQFF
TRBV12-3/TRBV12-4,-,TRBJ1-3,-,TGTGCCAGCACCTTCTCTGGAAACACCATATATTTT,CASTFSGNTIYF
TRBV14,-,TRBJ1-2,-,TGTGCCAGCAGCCAAGATCGGGTTGGCTACACCTTC,CASSQDRVGYTF
TRBV3-1/TRBV3-2,TRBD1,TRBJ1-1,-,TGTGCCAGCAGCCTATCCGGGACAGCAGCTGAAGCTTTCTTT,CASSLSGTAAEAFF
TRBV6-6,-,TRBJ2-1,-,TGTGCCAGCAGTTACTCGACCCAGGGCAATGAGCAGTTCTTC,CASSYSTQGNEQFF
TRBV7-2,-,TRBJ1-2,-,TGTGCCAGCAGCTCGCAGAGGGCTAGTGGTGGCTACACCTTC,CASSSQRASGGYTF
TRBV15,-,TRBJ1-6,-,TGTGCCACCAGCAGAGATCAGTCACCCCTCCACTTT,CATSRDQSPLHF
TRBV27,-,TRBJ1-5,-,TGTGCCAGCAGTTTATGGGGGCAACACGAGGGTCAGCCCCAGCATTTT,CASSLWGQHEGQPQHF